These 30 T cell receptor beta chains originate from one sample sequenced in a study of vaccination effects on CD4 cells after COVID-19. Their cognate antigens are unknown. The ViraFEST assay expanded antigen-specific CD4+ T cells with viral peptide pools before sequencing. Isolating CD4+ T cells followed approximately 10 days of culture. The data were produced by immunoSEQ multiplex PCR, yet TCRdb's version contains in-frame clones alone and is incomplete. This table has 20,000 to 25,000 clones, about 73% appearing once. Sequences were derived from CD4+ T cells from PBMCs cultured with HCoV-229E spike peptides, sampled before COVID-19 vaccination. These receptors originate from a human donor who received a COVID-19 vaccine.

V and J are TRBV5-6 and TRBJ2-5; D is unclear. V gave up 2 bases and J gave up 5 bases, with 7 bases separating them. The germline V gene has CDR1 SGHDT and CDR2 YYEEEE. CDR3 size: 12 residues. This chain's CDR3 is CASSLLGETQYF. Here the CDR3 DNA reads TGTGCCAGCAGCTTACTCGGGGAGACCCAGTACTTC. Full variable domain (outside the CDR3, taken from reference TRBV5-6 and TRBJ2-5): DAGVTQSPTHLIKTRGQQVTLRCSPKSGHDTVSWYQQALGQGPQFIFQYYEEEERQRGNFPDRFSGHQFPNYSSELNVNALLLGDSALYLCASSLLGETQYFGPGTRLLVL.

This rearrangement joins TRBV6-1 to TRBJ1-1; the match to TRBD1 covers 7 bases. CDR3 length: 17 amino acids. The trim removed 2 bases at V and 5 bases at J, leaving 14 bases unmatched. Germline V gives CDR1 MNHNS, CDR2 SASEGT. CDR3 amino acids: CASSETRGRDIRTEAFF. The CDR3 DNA follows: TGTGCCAGCAGTGAAACCAGGGGGAGGGATATACGGACTGAAGCTTTCTTT.

This clone was picked up a small number of times. The V call is TRBV5-8, the J call TRBJ1-5; no definite D call. Germline V lookup: CDR1 SGHTS, CDR2 YDEGEE. The CDR3 totals 18 residues. V shed 3 bases and J shed 0 bases, with 19 bases lying between them. The CDR3 region is CASSSAKGPEYSNQPQHF. CDR3 nucleotides: TGTGCCAGCAGCTCTGCAAAGGGCCCGGAATATAGCAATCAGCCCCAGCATTTT.

The chain joins TRBV11-3 to TRBJ2-5, with 9 bases aligning to TRBD1. Per germline, CDR1 SGHNT and CDR2 YENEEA. The CDR3 consists of 16 residues. Germline trimming cut 2 bases from V and 5 bases from J; bases unmatched to any gene: 9. The CDR3 protein is CASSLTAGGQGETQYF. The DNA for the CDR3 is TGTGCCAGCAGCTTAACGGCAGGAGGACAGGGGGAGACCCAGTACTTC.

The V gene is TRBV30, the J gene TRBJ1-1, with a possible D match to TRBD1 (6 bases). Germline CDR1 and CDR2: GTSNPN and SVGIG (reference sequence). The CDR3 spans 15 residues. Trimming pared 2 bases from V and 5 bases from J, leaving 18 bases between. CDR3 coding DNA: TGTGCCTGGAGTAAAGCGGGGGCAGGATATACTGAAGCTTTCTTT. Its translation: CAWSKAGAGYTEAFF.

This chain links TRBV6-6 with TRBJ1-2; TRBD1 matches 7 bases. From germline, CDR1 is MNHNY and CDR2 SVGAGI (reference sequence). Trimming at V came to 7 bases and at J to 4 bases, leaving 9 bases not matched to a gene. This CDR3 is 14 amino acids long. DNA for the CDR3: TGTGCCAGCAAAAACTCACAGGGGCTCTATGGCTACACCTTC. This codes for CASKNSQGLYGYTF.

This chain links TRBV6-5 with TRBJ1-2; D ambiguous. With 4 bases removed from V and 4 bases from J, the gap between germline ends came to 13 bases. This CDR3 is 14 amino acids long. The germline CDR1 and CDR2 sequences are MNHEY and SVGAGI. The CDR3 DNA reads as TGTGCCAGCAGTTCCACAGTCCCTGGCTATGGCTACACCTTC. As protein: CASSSTVPGYGYTF.

The chain recombines TRBV5-1 with TRBJ1-1; D is uncertain. Germline values: CDR1 SGHRS, CDR2 YFSETQ. CDR3 length: 14 residues. The germline V and J ends were trimmed by 0 bases and 9 bases, with 15 bases remaining between them. As DNA, the CDR3 is TGCGCCAGCAGCTTGGCCACGACGGAAGATAAAGCTTTCTTT. Translated: CASSLATTEDKAFF.

As regards this clone: The same CDR3 arises from other DNA sequences in this sample as well. V and J are TRBV4-1 and TRBJ2-5, with 8 bases identical to TRBD2. The CDR3 covers 13 residues. Trimming cost V 4 bases and J 5 bases; bases outside gene matches: 3. Looked up from germline, CDR1 is MGHRA and CDR2 is YSYEKL. The CDR3 nucleotides are TGCGCCAGCAGCCCCAGCGGGAGTGAGACCCAGTACTTC. Residues: CASSPSGSETQYF.

This chain connects TRBV10-1 to TRBJ2-1, with 10 bases matching TRBD2. Unmatched junction bases numbered 3, after V lost 5 bases and J lost 5 bases. This CDR3 is 14 amino acids long. The V gene's germline CDR1 is WNHNN and CDR2 SYGVQD (reference sequence). CDR3 nucleotide sequence: TGCGCCAGCAGTCGAGCGGGGGGGCACAATGAGCAGTTCTTC. It yields the protein CASSRAGGHNEQFF.

This clone has a single count. The chain carries TRBV9 and TRBJ2-2; TRBD2 matches at 8 bases. CDR1 SGDLS and CDR2 YYNGEE come from the germline V gene. The CDR3 spans 15 residues. V lost 3 bases, J lost 4 bases, and 5 bases stayed unmatched. CDR3 DNA sequence: TGTGCCAGCAGCGATCAGAGCGGGGGCACCGGGGAGCTGTTTTTT. Translation: CASSDQSGGTGELFF.

CDR3 DNA: TGTGCTAGTGGCGGAGGGGGCCCTGATAGCAATCAGCCCCAGCATTTT. This encodes CASGGGGPDSNQPQHF. This chain connects TRBV12-5 to TRBJ1-5; 7 bases fit TRBD1. Germline-derived CDR1 and CDR2 are LGHNT and FRNRAP. V lost 6 bases, J lost 0 bases, and 8 bases stayed unmatched. This CDR3 spans 16 amino acids.

The gene calls are TRBV13 and TRBJ2-5; D gene ambiguous. The ends were cut back, 5 bases at V and 5 bases at J, with 18 bases in the middle. Germline CDR1 PRHDT, CDR2 FYEKMQ (reference sequence). There are 15 residues in the CDR3. CDR3 DNA sequence: TGTGCCAGCAGCCCCGCGGTGGGATCGTGGGAGACCCAGTACTTC. Encoded protein: CASSPAVGSWETQYF. The full variable domain, its missing parts supplied by reference TRBV13 and TRBJ2-5, is AAGVIQSPRHLIKEKRETATLKCYPIPRHDTVYWYQQGPGQDPQFLISFYEKMQSDKGSIPDRFSAQQFSDYHSELNMSSLELGDSALYFCASSPAVGSWETQYFGPGTRLLVL.

The chain is built from TRBV10-3 and TRBJ1-3; no clear D gene. The CDR3 length is 16 residues. The germline V and J ends were trimmed by 2 bases and 4 bases, with 15 bases remaining between them. Germline CDR1 and CDR2: ENHRY and SYGVKD. In nucleotides, the CDR3 is TGTGCCATCAGTGAGACCTCCGCGGTGTCGGGAAACACCATATATTTT. Protein: CAISETSAVSGNTIYF.

The V gene is TRBV27, the J gene TRBJ2-3; D perhaps matches TRBD2 (5 bases). Germline V CDR1 and CDR2: MNHEY, SMNVEV (reference sequence). The CDR3 contains 12 residues. Deletions cut 5 bases from V and 7 bases from J, with 10 bases between. CDR3 loop: CASSPSGNTQYF. The CDR3 DNA follows: TGTGCCAGCAGTCCCTCGGGAAATACGCAGTATTTT.

V usage is TRBV30 and J usage is TRBJ2-1, with 13 nucleotides matching TRBD2. The CDR3 length is 14 residues. J gave up 9 bases and V 5 bases, and 7 bases lay outside the gene matches. The germline gives CDR1 GTSNPN, CDR2 SVGIG (reference sequence). The CDR3 protein is CAWELLAGGSEQFF. The CDR3 bases are TGTGCCTGGGAACTACTAGCGGGGGGGTCTGAGCAGTTCTTC. The full variable domain, with the rest looked up from reference TRBV30 and TRBJ2-1, is SQTIHQWPATLVQPVGSPLSLECTVEGTSNPNLYWYRQAAGRGLQLLFYSVGIGQISSEVPQNLSASRPQDRQFILSSKKLLLSDSGFYLCAWELLAGGSEQFFGPGTRLTVL.

This clone was seen once. V gene TRBV6-5 combines with J gene TRBJ2-1; 8 nucleotides match TRBD1. Looked up from germline, CDR1 is MNHEY and CDR2 is SVGAGI. CDR3 size: 14 residues. The trim removed 7 bases at V and 6 bases at J, leaving 8 bases unmatched. Here the CDR3 reads CASTSGQGINEQFF. The CDR3 region has the DNA TGTGCCAGCACCTCAGGACAGGGAATCAATGAGCAGTTCTTC.

This rearrangement joins TRBV5-4 to TRBJ2-7; D gene uncertain. The CDR3 consists of 14 residues. Germline CDR1 SGHNT, CDR2 YYREEE (reference sequence). Trimming stripped 4 bases from V and 4 bases from J, with 15 bases between. Here the CDR3 DNA reads TGTGCCAGCAGCACCTACGGTCGGCGGTACGAGCAGTACTTC. Encoded protein: CASSTYGRRYEQYF.

The rearrangement uses TRBV5-1 and TRBJ1-3; D is perhaps TRBD1 (5 bases). This CDR3 has 14 amino acids. V was shortened by 4 bases and J by 2 bases, with 10 bases between the two germline ends. Germline lookup yields CDR1 SGHRS and CDR2 YFSETQ. DNA for the CDR3: TGCGCCAGCAGCATAACAGGAGCTGGAAACACCATATATTTT. Its translation is CASSITGAGNTIYF.

The V call is TRBV24-1, the J call TRBJ2-1; 8 bases align to TRBD2. Germline V gene sequence: CDR1 KGHDR, CDR2 SFDVKD. The CDR3 length is 14 residues. V trimming: 5 bases; J trimming: 8 bases; junction bases outside the gene matches: 7. CDR3 sequence (DNA): TGTGCCACCAGTGCAAGCGGGAGTTTGGATGAGCAGTTCTTC. This translates into CATSASGSLDEQFF.

CDR3 coding DNA: TGTGCCAGCAGTTACTCGACGGGCAGCTCCTACAATGAGCAGTTCTTC. Amino acid sequence: CASSYSTGSSYNEQFF. The chain is built from TRBV6-5 and TRBJ2-1; D unresolved. Trimming removed 0 bases at V and 0 bases at J, with 9 bases between. Per germline, CDR1 MNHEY and CDR2 SVGAGI. This CDR3 spans 16 amino acids.

The chain uses TRBV6-5 and TRBJ2-5; D is unclear. Germline V gene lookup returns CDR1 MNHEY and CDR2 SVGAGI. The CDR3 covers 13 residues. Trimming took 7 bases from V and 5 from J, leaving 14 bases between them. CDR3 sequence (DNA): TGTGCCAGCACCCCGATAGGTCGGGAGACCCAGTACTTC. As protein: CASTPIGRETQYF.

The chain is built from TRBV21-1 and TRBJ2-7. TRBV21-1 is reported as a pseudogene. The CDR3 is 12 amino acids. The CDR3 bases are TGTGCCAGCAGCGCCGATTCCTACGAGCAGTACTTC. Translating it yields CASSADSYEQYF.

This clone occurred a few times. V is TRBV7-2 and J is TRBJ2-5, with D unresolved. This CDR3 is 13 amino acids long. Germline CDR1 reads SGHTA; CDR2 reads FQGNSA. V was pared by 0 bases and J by 3 bases, with 5 bases between. The CDR3: CASSLAKKETQYF. The CDR3 coding sequence is TGTGCCAGCAGCTTAGCGAAAAAAGAGACCCAGTACTTC.

This clone occurred a few times. The chain is built from TRBV18 and TRBJ1-5; perhaps TRBD1 as D (5 bases). Trimming cost V 3 bases and J 12 bases, with 15 bases left between them. Per germline, CDR1 KGHSH and CDR2 LQKENI. The CDR3 runs to 13 residues. CDR3 region: CASSPQGTIVQHF. CDR3 nucleotide sequence: TGTGCCAGCTCACCTCAGGGAACAATAGTCCAGCATTTT. Filled out from reference TRBV18 and TRBJ1-5, the complete variable domain reads NAGVMQNPRHLVRRRGQEARLRCSPMKGHSHVYWYRQLPEEGLKFMVYLQKENIIDESGMPKERFSAEFPKEGPSILRIQQVVRGDSAAYFCASSPQGTIVQHFGDGTRLSIL.

This clone was picked up a small number of times. This chain joins TRBV6-5 and TRBJ2-2, with D unclear. The CDR3 is 14 residues long. V dropped 10 bases and J dropped 0 bases, with 12 bases sitting between them. Germline CDR1 MNHEY, CDR2 SVGAGI. The CDR3 nucleotides read TGTGCCATCCTTAGGGCGGCGAACACCGGGGAGCTGTTTTTT. This gives the protein CAILRAANTGELFF.

The chain combines TRBV4-1 with TRBJ2-1; D gene ambiguous. This CDR3 is built from 14 residues. CDR1 is MGHRA, CDR2 YSYEKL, per germline. Trimming removed 3 bases at V and 3 bases at J, with 9 bases between. The CDR3 sequence: CASSQPGVYNEQFF. CDR3 sequence (DNA): TGCGCCAGCAGCCAGCCCGGAGTCTACAATGAGCAGTTCTTC.

The chain recombines TRBV4-1 with TRBJ1-4, with D possibly TRBD1 on 5 matching bases. Germline lookup yields CDR1 MGHRA and CDR2 YSYEKL. V dropped 0 bases and J dropped 7 bases, with 12 bases sitting between them. This CDR3 is 15 amino acids long. CDR3 bases: TGCGCCAGCAGCCAAGAAGCGAGGGACGTTGAAAAACTGTTTTTT. Amino acid sequence: CASSQEARDVEKLFF.

The chain links TRBV5-1 to TRBJ2-2; TRBD2 matches 10 bases. V shed 3 bases, J shed 3 bases, and the junction held 8 bases outside the gene matches. The CDR3 has 17 amino acids. The V gene's germline CDR1 is SGHRS and CDR2 YFSETQ. The CDR3 coding sequence is TGCGCCAGCAGCTCGGGCAGCGGGGGGGCCTACACCGGGGAGCTGTTTTTT. It yields the protein CASSSGSGGAYTGELFF.

The rearrangement links TRBV14 to TRBJ2-5; 13 nucleotides align to TRBD2. The J segment lost 2 bases and the V segment lost 3 bases, leaving 6 bases of the junction unmatched. The CDR3 has 17 residues. Germline CDR1 reads SGHDN; CDR2 reads FVKESK. CDR3 in amino acids: CASSQPKGLAGQETQYF. The CDR3 DNA reads as TGTGCCAGCAGCCAGCCTAAGGGACTAGCGGGGCAAGAGACCCAGTACTTC.